One sample yielded the 3 T cell receptor beta chains listed below, sequenced in a study of shared T cell receptors in the human thymus. Measured with immunoSEQ multiplex PCR; TCRdb has only the in-frame clones, and not every one. The table includes 700,000 or so clones, 75% to 90% detected once. These data also formed part of another study, on human thymus T cells.

The source material was thymocytes. The receptors were sampled from a girl under three years old with a congenital heart defect.

The chain employs TRBV6-1 and TRBJ2-1; D call uncertain. The length of the CDR3 is 12 residues. Germline CDR1 is MNHNS and CDR2 is SASEGT. Trimming cost V 9 bases and J 5 bases, with 11 bases left between them. The CDR3 DNA reads as TGTGCCAGTCTCCTTGTCGACAATGAGCAGTTCTTC. It specifies CASLLVDNEQFF.

This clone occurred once. Other nucleotide sequences in the sample specify the same CDR3. Here the CDR3 DNA reads TGTGCCAGTAGTACAGGACATTCGTACAATGAGCAGTTCTTC. Protein sequence: CASSTGHSYNEQFF. This chain joins TRBV19 and TRBJ2-1, with D possibly being TRBD1 (5 bases). The CDR3 consists of 14 residues. V dropped 4 bases and J dropped 4 bases, with 11 bases sitting between them. Germline CDR1 reads LNHDA; CDR2 reads SQIVND (reference sequence).

This chain joins TRBV2 and TRBJ1-2, with TRBD1 matching over 10 bases. This CDR3 spans 16 amino acids. Trimming cost V 10 bases and J 12 bases; bases outside gene matches: 23. Germline CDR1 reads SNHLY; CDR2 reads FYNNEI. The CDR3 loop is CATRNRDRGVAEGHTF. CDR3 in DNA: TGTGCCACCAGAAACCGGGACAGGGGAGTAGCAGAGGGCCACACCTTC.